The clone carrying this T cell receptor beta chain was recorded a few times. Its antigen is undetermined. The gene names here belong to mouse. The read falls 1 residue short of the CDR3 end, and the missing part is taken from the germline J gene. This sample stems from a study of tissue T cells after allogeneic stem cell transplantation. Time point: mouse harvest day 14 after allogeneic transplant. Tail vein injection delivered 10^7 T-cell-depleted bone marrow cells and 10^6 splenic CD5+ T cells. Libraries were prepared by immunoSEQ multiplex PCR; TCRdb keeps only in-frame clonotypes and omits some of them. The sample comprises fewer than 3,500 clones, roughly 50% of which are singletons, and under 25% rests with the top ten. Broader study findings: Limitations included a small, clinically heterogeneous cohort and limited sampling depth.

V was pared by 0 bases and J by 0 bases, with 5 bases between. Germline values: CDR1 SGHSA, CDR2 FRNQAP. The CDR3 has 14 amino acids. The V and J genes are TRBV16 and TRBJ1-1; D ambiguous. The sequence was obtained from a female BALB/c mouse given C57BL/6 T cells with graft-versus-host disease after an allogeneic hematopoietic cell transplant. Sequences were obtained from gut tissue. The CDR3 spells CASSLDNTNTEVFF. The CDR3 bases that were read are TGTGCAAGCAGCTTAGACAACACAAACACAGAAGTCTTC.